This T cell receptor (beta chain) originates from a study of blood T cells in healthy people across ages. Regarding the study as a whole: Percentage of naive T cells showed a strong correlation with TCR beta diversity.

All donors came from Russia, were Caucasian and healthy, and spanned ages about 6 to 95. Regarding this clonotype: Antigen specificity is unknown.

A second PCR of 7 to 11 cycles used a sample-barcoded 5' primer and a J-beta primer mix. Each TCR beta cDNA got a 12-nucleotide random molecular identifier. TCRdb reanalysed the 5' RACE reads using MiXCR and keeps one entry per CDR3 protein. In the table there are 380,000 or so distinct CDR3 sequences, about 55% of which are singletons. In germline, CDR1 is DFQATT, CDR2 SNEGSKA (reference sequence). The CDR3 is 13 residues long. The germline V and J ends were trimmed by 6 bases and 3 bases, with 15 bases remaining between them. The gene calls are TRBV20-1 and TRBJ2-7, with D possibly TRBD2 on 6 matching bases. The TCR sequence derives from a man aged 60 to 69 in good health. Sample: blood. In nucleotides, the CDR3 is TGCAGTGCCTTCCGGGCGGGATTCTACGAGCAGTACTTC. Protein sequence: CSAFRAGFYEQYF.